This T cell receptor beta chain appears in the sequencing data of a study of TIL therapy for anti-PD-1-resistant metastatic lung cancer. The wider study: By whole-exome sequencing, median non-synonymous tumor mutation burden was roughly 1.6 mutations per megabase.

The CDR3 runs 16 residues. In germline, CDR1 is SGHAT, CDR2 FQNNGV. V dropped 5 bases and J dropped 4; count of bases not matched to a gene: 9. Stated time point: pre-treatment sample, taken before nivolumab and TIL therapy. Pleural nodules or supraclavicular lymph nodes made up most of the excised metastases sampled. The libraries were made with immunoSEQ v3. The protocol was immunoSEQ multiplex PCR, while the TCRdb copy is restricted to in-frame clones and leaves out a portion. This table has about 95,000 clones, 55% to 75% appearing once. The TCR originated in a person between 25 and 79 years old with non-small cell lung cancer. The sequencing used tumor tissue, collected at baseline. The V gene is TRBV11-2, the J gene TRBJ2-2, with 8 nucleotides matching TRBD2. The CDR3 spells CASSTRDGRGTGELFF. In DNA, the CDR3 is TGTGCCAGCAGCACCCGGGACGGGAGGGGCACCGGGGAGCTGTTTTTT.